One and the same sample provided the 7 T cell receptor beta chains below, sequenced in a study of T cell responses to AZD1222 COVID-19 vaccine. Only in-frame clones appear in the TCRdb table, and some are missing; sequencing was by immunoSEQ multiplex PCR. The data hold 95,000 to 150,000 clones, with about 89% observed a single time. The sequencing here drew on peripheral blood, taken on day 0 of MenACWY control vaccination. The receptors here all came from an adult in good health.

The sample holds one count of this clone. The rearrangement joins TRBV27 to TRBJ1-1; D is possibly TRBD1 (6 bases). This CDR3 region has 14 residues. V lost 8 bases to trimming and J lost 0 bases, with 13 bases between them. The V gene's germline CDR1 is MNHEY and CDR2 SMNVEV (reference sequence). The CDR3 bases are TGTGCCAGCTGCGGGGGGCAGATGAACACTGAAGCTTTCTTT. Residues: CASCGGQMNTEAFF.

The V and J genes are TRBV12-3 or TRBV12-4 and TRBJ1-1; TRBD1 is a possible D gene (5 bases). The CDR3 extends over 13 amino acids. V lost 2 bases to trimming and J lost 8 bases, with 12 bases between them. CDR3 sequence: CASSLSAGFEAFF. The CDR3 DNA is TGTGCCAGCAGTTTATCGGCAGGGTTCGAAGCTTTCTTT.

The genes are TRBV6-2 or TRBV6-3 and TRBJ2-1; tentative D call: TRBD2 (6 bases). This CDR3 region has 18 residues. In germline, CDR1 is MNHEY, CDR2 SVGEGT. With 4 bases removed from V and 0 bases from J, the gap between germline ends came to 19 bases. The CDR3 reads CASSSRPRGTVSYNEQFF. CDR3 coding DNA: TGTGCCAGCAGTTCCCGGCCCCGGGGGACGGTCTCCTACAATGAGCAGTTCTTC.

The J gene is TRBJ2-7, the V gene TRBV3-1 (or the pseudogene TRBV3-2); D tentatively reads TRBD1 or TRBD2 (5 bases each). The CDR3 extends over 13 amino acids. V dropped 4 bases and J dropped 2 bases, with 9 bases sitting between them. Per germline, CDR1 LGHDT and CDR2 YNNKEL (reference sequence). DNA of the CDR3: TGTGCCAGCAGCCCCGGGACGGCCTACGAGCAGTACTTC. Its translation: CASSPGTAYEQYF.

This chain uses TRBV27 with TRBJ2-1, with D possibly TRBD2 on 6 matching bases. Per germline, CDR1 MNHEY and CDR2 SMNVEV (reference sequence). V lost 8 bases and J 6 bases, leaving 23 bases between the germline ends. The CDR3 loop spans 16 amino acids. CDR3 in amino acids: CASPIFPGTGFNEQFF. As DNA, the CDR3 is TGTGCCAGCCCTATTTTCCCGGGGACTGGCTTCAATGAGCAGTTCTTC.

The chain links TRBV27 to TRBJ2-4; tentative D call: TRBD2 (5 bases). CDR1 and CDR2 from the germline V gene are MNHEY and SMNVEV (reference sequence). V gave up 5 bases and J gave up 4 bases, with 15 bases separating them. The CDR3 sequence is 15 residues long. CDR3 in DNA: TGTGCCAGCAGTCTACTACCAGCGGAGAAAAACATTCAGTACTTC. Translating it yields CASSLLPAEKNIQYF.

This clone showed up just a few times. The chain links TRBV5-1 to TRBJ2-1; weak D call: TRBD2 (7 bases). The V end lost 7 bases, the J end lost 0 bases, and 14 bases lay between the germline ends. Germline V gene lookup returns CDR1 SGHRS and CDR2 YFSETQ. CDR3 length equals 15 residues. The CDR3 protein is CASGGASVSYNEQFF. For the CDR3, the DNA is TGCGCCAGCGGGGGGGCTAGCGTCTCCTACAATGAGCAGTTCTTC.